The T cell receptor (beta chain) under discussion was sequenced for a study of cytomegalovirus exposure and HLA in healthy donors (dated by TCRdb to 2015 to 2018). About the study as a whole: In an earlier analysis of several hundred of the donors, about 260 Gb of sequence data and approximately 100 million unique TCR beta sequences from about 179 million T cells were reported. An early release covering about 600 HLA-typed donors comprised roughly 300 gigabases of sequencing data and tens of millions of unique TCR sequences. Of the 300 to 500 genotyped donors, 65% to 90% were placed in the genetic ancestry cluster associated with self-reported Caucasian donors. The study aimed to test whether cataloging public T cell receptors could reveal signatures of past pathogen exposure. The study profiled the T cell repertoires of some 610 subjects by immunosequencing and related them to cytomegalovirus serostatus. Besides the first cohort of 666 subjects, a separate validation cohort made up of about 120 different subjects was used. To predict cytomegalovirus infection status, the study brought together high-throughput TCR immunosequencing, statistical association of individual TCRs with disease status, and machine learning. A later analysis re-analyzed previously published TCR beta repertoires from about 600 donors and added high-resolution HLA genotyping to study TCR occurrence patterns. Rather than drawing on any new phenotypic data, the later analysis identified candidate immune exposures from TCR beta sequences and the way those sequences occurred across donors. In an earlier analysis of more than 550 of the donors, high-throughput TCR beta sequencing was used to judge whether each TCR beta V gene segment behaved as functional or pseudogenic. Donor age, sex, ethnicity and CMV serostatus were compiled together with the repertoire data. A later genetic analysis used genome-wide SNP genotypes for about 65% of the 666 donors, treating that subset as a discovery cohort. All discovery cohort repertoires had been generated on a single sequencing platform. HLA typing included class I and class II loci at four-digit resolution. Typing coverage varied by locus: about 629-630 donors for A, B, C, DRB1 and DQB1; 500 to 550 for DQA1; 606 for DPA1; 450 to 480 for DPB1. Four to six DR-DQ haplotypes were handled as single units for association and clustering because linkage in the cohort was strong. On average, around 200,000 unique TCR beta nucleotide sequences were sequenced per donor among several hundred genotyped donors of the cohort, with 15% to 20% of those sequences being non-productive. Study-level results and caveats: The 87-base-pair reads could not distinguish some IMGT-functional V segments, including TRBV6-2 and TRBV6-3, so those segments were excluded. Most TCR sequences were seen in very few donors, while some public TCRs were found in many individuals. According to the authors, the approach could potentially be generalized to other disease states and immunological phenotypes. A cluster of highly shared sequence variants was judged likely to be a technical artifact of the sequencing pipeline. About 17 rarely observed V segments, including chromosome 9 orphons, were excluded from the earlier analysis of a few hundred of the donors because counts were too low. In both the original and validation cohorts, the classifier was reported to diagnose cytomegalovirus status with high specificity and sensitivity. A further reported finding was that TCR beta sequences accurately predicted the HLA-A and HLA-B alleles for most subjects in the first cohort. V-gene and J-gene trimming of TCR beta chains was associated with a missense DCLRE1C variant in a later genetic analysis, and the association was replicated in an independent cohort. Most CMV-associated TCR beta chains appeared to be HLA-restricted in a later analysis, and the HLA associations seemed to be driven largely by CMV exposure. According to a later analysis, TCR association rates differed among HLA loci, with DRB1 alleles showing the most associated TCRs and HLA-C alleles showing the fewest. Broadly in line with IMGT annotations, most TCR beta V segments showed up in productive rearrangements about 90% or about 30% of the time in an earlier analysis of a few hundred of the donors. Because HLA typing was missing for some donors at each locus, association tests included only the typed subset. Specific HLA alleles were associated with 15,000 to 20,000 TCR beta sequences at a false discovery rate of 0.05 in a later analysis. In a later analysis, HLA-associated TCR beta chains showed more clonal expansion and lower generation probabilities than non-associated chains that were equally common. Assigning TCR associations to individual alleles was difficult when HLA alleles, especially DR and DQ, strongly co-occurred. Immune exposure information for the cohort was limited to CMV serostatus. Presence/absence analyses assumed roughly uniform sequencing depth across donors, an assumption that may not hold. A total of 150 to 200 TCR beta chains were listed by the study as associated with cytomegalovirus. Linkage disequilibrium might explain the correlated functional status among segregating V segments, but an unknown experimental factor could not be excluded. In a later genetic analysis, fewer N-insertions in productive TCRs were reported among donors in an Asian-associated ancestry cluster than the 666-donor mean. In vitro tests confirmed that three of the cytomegalovirus-associated TCR beta chains recognize cytomegalovirus antigens. In this cohort, only TCR beta chains were sequenced, and detectable features were limited by the absence of alpha or paired-chain data. Several of the top co-occurrence clusters appeared to be linked to parvovirus B19, influenza, CMV and Epstein-Barr virus, according to a later analysis.

As for this clone: The target of this receptor is not known. It has no much larger one-base neighbor in the sample; base qualities were not kept.

Receptor amplification or capture employed the immunoSEQ multiplex PCR assay. The multiplex PCR relied on a mix of 60 forward primers for TCR Vbeta segments and 13 reverse primers for TCR Jbeta segments. A multiplex PCR assay on genomic DNA amplified the CDR3 region of rearranged TCR beta genes. On the Illumina HiSeq System, the amplified TCR beta libraries were sequenced as 87-base-pair reads. In the original analysis: Across the 700 or so repertoires, a later analysis counted about 81 million unique TCR beta chains, 9.5 million to 13 million of which were shared by at least two donors. A nearest-neighbor algorithm error-corrected the raw reads and collapsed the reads into unique sequences, merging closely related sequences to remove PCR and sequencing errors. Alignment of CDR3 sequences to IMGT reference sequences was used to assign V, D and J gene segments. For a sequence to be retained, at least a six-nucleotide match to both a V gene segment and a J gene segment was required. A rearrangement counted as productive if the CDR3 had no stop codons and remained in frame with V and J, and every other rearrangement counted as non-productive. Following IMGT convention, CDR3 was defined as the stretch from the second conserved V-encoded cysteine to the conserved J-encoded phenylalanine. Sequences without an unambiguous match to a single V gene segment were excluded from the earlier analysis of about 600 of the donors. An earlier analysis of some 500 of the donors classified V segments as functional when productive rearrangements were above 56.7% and as segregating when the standard deviation between donors was above 5%. A statistical classification framework was built for diagnosing cytomegalovirus status from the catalog of TCR beta chain sequences. In a later analysis, V and J genes were assigned by comparing TCR nucleotide sequences against IMGT/GENE-DB human TR gene sequences. A later analysis assigned CDR3 sequences and most-parsimonious VDJ recombination scenarios with the TCRdist pipeline. In a later analysis, each TCR beta chain was defined by its CDR3 amino acid sequence together with its V-gene family, and reads lacking a unique V-gene family were excluded. In a later analysis, some 600 highly shared, low-generation-probability nucleotide sequences were removed to address suspected cross-contamination and a sequencing artifact. A later analysis calculated a clonal expansion index for each public chain from normalized within-repertoire ranks of inferred template counts. Generation probabilities in a later analysis came from a VDJ recombination model fitted to out-of-frame rearrangements, and those results were checked against IGoR. In a later analysis, TCR-TCR, TCR-HLA and TCR-CMV co-occurrence was scored with hypergeometric tests, and a repertoire-size bias correction was applied to TCR pairs. To estimate false discovery rates, a later analysis permuted the HLA or CMV assignments 20 times. In a later analysis, co-occurring TCRs were grouped with DBSCAN, and TCRdist sequence similarity was added when clustering was performed within HLA-allele-positive subsets. Co-occurrence clustering excluded repertoires with fewer than 30,000 or more than 120,000 public chains, plus five with anomalous nucleotide sharing. Drawn from immuneACCESS, this table holds only the in-frame rearrangements with V and J called that TCRdb kept. Clones are partly lost; checked studies trace under half to an unresolved V gene and leave the rest unexplained. Clone size and the V and J calls come from that table; the DNA yielded D and trimming. For this sample there are about 180,000 clones; roughly 77% appear just once. Of the sample, less than 2.5% is held by the ten largest clones.

Cut back by 5 bases and 4 bases, the V and J ends lie 11 bases apart. The cysteine opens and the phenylalanine closes a CDR3 of 13 amino acids. Only CDR3 DNA remains: 39 bases, in frame from the first base. According to the germline V gene (reference sequence), CDR1 reads MNHEY and CDR2 reads SMNVEV. The cohort consisted of some 670 healthy bone marrow donors. All cohort members were sampled while nominally healthy, although unrecorded immune exposures were likely present. The donor tested CMV seropositive, placing the donor among the 289 seropositive members of the cohort. A peripheral blood sample was provided by each donor, and peripheral blood mononuclear cells were used for TCR beta sequencing. Genomic DNA was extracted from the blood cell samples with the Qiagen DNeasy Blood Extraction Kit.

The receptor chain draws on TRBV27 and TRBJ1-2; no confident D gene assignment can be made. This receptor was identified in a woman aged 30 to 39 in good health and CMV-seropositive. Sequenced material: PBMCs. The CDR3 protein sequence reads: CASSPRDLYGYTF. The nucleotides are TGTGCCAGCAGTCCACGGGATCTCTATGGCTACACCTTC.